A selection of T cell receptor beta chains follows, all from one sample in a study of CD8+CD57+ T cells in acquired aplastic anemia. From the reads, TCRdb called clonotypes with MiXCR, one entry per CDR3 protein. The sample shows 200,000 to 250,000 distinct CDR3 sequences, almost 35% of them seen only once. The specimen sequenced was sorted CD4+, CD8+, or CD8+CD57+ T cells (not recorded which) from PBMCs. All receptors derive from a human donor in good health, serving as a control. Both conserved end residues are trimmed from each CDR3. Each record gives: V gene, J gene, CDR3 protein.

>TRBV5-5|TRBJ2-1
ASSEPSGRWAGNEQF
>TRBV3-1|TRBJ2-3
ASSQVGGSSTDTQY
>TRBV10-3|TRBJ1-2
AISESQGVYT
>TRBV7-6|TRBJ2-5
ASSRLAGGETQY
>TRBV19|TRBJ1-2
ASRPDYGYT
>TRBV6-1|TRBJ2-3
ASLSVRSSTDTQY
>TRBV12-3/TRBV12-4|TRBJ1-4
ASRNRRTNEKLF
>TRBV7-2|TRBJ1-2
ASSPRFGTEYGYT
>TRBV12-3/TRBV12-4|TRBJ1-1
ASSFYRILSTEAF
>TRBV7-2|TRBJ2-7
ASSLVASSEQY
>TRBV7-9|TRBJ1-1
ASSLIDTMNTEAF
>TRBV19|TRBJ2-7
ASSTRTGGSYEQY
>TRBV19|TRBJ1-1
AWSAIVYGGSAEAF
>TRBV29-1|TRBJ2-7
SALDYEQY
>TRBV10-3|TRBJ2-2
ASSYPSGRATGELF
>TRBV6-5|TRBJ1-2
ASSYVPGQGVYGYT
>TRBV6-1|TRBJ1-5
ASSVQSSNQPQH
>TRBV11-2|TRBJ2-5
ASSSGTVYQETQY
>TRBV7-3|TRBJ2-1
ASSLLRTSLYNEQF
>TRBV6-2/TRBV6-3|TRBJ2-5
ASSRYSDDLSETQY
>TRBV10-3|TRBJ2-1
AISDRLNEQF
>TRBV12-3/TRBV12-4|TRBJ2-4
ASTVAGAYSLAKNIQY
>TRBV19|TRBJ1-4
ASRQVSGREKLF
>TRBV7-8|TRBJ2-3
ASSSSTGVDADTQY
>TRBV10-2|TRBJ2-1
ASSDSDNEQF
>TRBV19|TRBJ2-1
ASRPAGGPYNEQF
>TRBV7-8|TRBJ2-7
ASRTGTGGAYEQY
>TRBV19|TRBJ2-1
ASSIGGTEQF
>TRBV29-1|TRBJ2-7
SVGSHPGEQY
>TRBV24-1|TRBJ2-3
ATSDLEGAMGTDTQY
>TRBV20-1|TRBJ1-2
SAGGGNYGYT
>TRBV7-3|TRBJ2-7
ASSSAKSPTHYEQY
>TRBV2|TRBJ1-2
ASRDRGIGYGYT
>TRBV2|TRBJ2-5
ASTWDRVETQY
>TRBV20-1|TRBJ1-6
SARDQGSYSPLH
>TRBV24-1|TRBJ2-7
ATNGGQRGCEQY
>TRBV12-3/TRBV12-4|TRBJ1-4
ASSTGTGRSTNEKLF
>TRBV7-9|TRBJ1-2
ASSLAGTANYGYT
>TRBV15|TRBJ1-2
ATTWDRGAGNT
>TRBV15|TRBJ1-2
ATSTWTGDYGYT
>TRBV7-9|TRBJ1-1
ASSLALGRGNTEAF
>TRBV6-1|TRBJ2-7
ASSKGIKGTSYEQY
>TRBV20-1|TRBJ2-5
SARDAGGGLWETQY
>TRBV2|TRBJ2-7
ASSKDRGNYEQY
>TRBV7-9|TRBJ2-7
ASSFGGGGEQY
>TRBV19|TRBJ1-6
ASSPAGLNSPLH
>TRBV4-2|TRBJ1-2
ASSQDRGGPNYGYT
>TRBV25-1|TRBJ2-1
ASSDRDRRYNEQF
>TRBV27|TRBJ1-1
ASSLLWNTEAF
>TRBV15|TRBJ1-4
ATSREGAGSDEKLF
>TRBV3-1|TRBJ1-1
ASSPLGQSNTEAF
>TRBV24-1|TRBJ2-7
ATSASTPAGSYEQY
>TRBV7-9|TRBJ1-4
ASEQGVGEKLF
>TRBV2|TRBJ2-7
ASRTGGPEEY
>TRBV7-8|.
ASTDGTGRLYEQY
>TRBV10-3|TRBJ2-3
AISGTSGGTDTQY
>TRBV6-5|TRBJ1-1
ASSFFRNTEAF
>TRBV7-9|TRBJ1-2
ASSLGTGYGYT